These 5 T cell receptor beta chains share one sample of origin, sequenced in a study of blood T cell repertoires in COVID-19. Using immunoSEQ multiplex PCR, the repertoire was profiled, and TCRdb retains in-frame clones only, with some absent. Of approximately 300,000 clones in the sample, 80% to 90% were seen once. The sample taken for sequencing was PBMCs or T cells enriched from blood (not recorded which). These receptors originate from a woman under 40 who had recovered from COVID-19.

V is TRBV29-1 and J is TRBJ2-7; the match to TRBD2 covers 12 bases. Germline V gene sequence: CDR1 SQVTM, CDR2 ANQGSEA. V shed 4 bases and J 4 bases; nucleotides not matched to a gene: 2. This CDR3 spans 13 amino acids. The CDR3, as DNA: TGCAGCGTTGGAGGACTAGCGGGATACGAGCAGTACTTC. It yields the protein CSVGGLAGYEQYF.

V is TRBV4-2 and J is TRBJ2-2; 11 nucleotides match TRBD2. The germline V gene has CDR1 LGHNA and CDR2 YNFKEQ. The CDR3 contains 16 residues. The junction had 5 bases not matched to a gene; V was cut back by 3 bases and J by 5 bases. CDR3 nucleotide sequence: TGTGCCAGCAGCCACGAACTAGCGGGGGAAACCGGGGAGCTGTTTTTT. Protein sequence: CASSHELAGETGELFF.

This chain links TRBV6-6 with TRBJ2-1; TRBD1 might be the D (5 bases). Germline lookup yields CDR1 MNHNY and CDR2 SVGAGI (reference sequence). Trimming took off 6 bases at V and 8 bases at J, with 11 bases between the two ends. The CDR3 spans 12 residues. The CDR3 bases are TGTGCCAGCAGCAGCAGGGTAGATGAGCAGTTCTTC. This codes for CASSSRVDEQFF.

This clone was seen just once. This sequence joins TRBV29-1 and TRBJ1-5; 7 bases align to TRBD1. The V segment lost 7 bases and the J segment 8 bases; nucleotides outside the gene matches: 14. CDR1 is SQVTM and CDR2 is ANQGSEA in the germline V gene. The CDR3 contains 14 residues. This CDR3 is CSATGASSLEPQHF. As DNA, the CDR3 is TGCAGCGCAACAGGGGCCAGCTCCCTCGAGCCCCAGCATTTT.

This clone was observed once. The chain links TRBV24-1 to TRBJ2-5; 7 nucleotides agree with TRBD1. The CDR3 loop spans 18 amino acids. Per the germline V gene, CDR1 is KGHDR and CDR2 is SFDVKD. V trimming: 0 bases; J trimming: 1 base; junction bases outside the gene matches: 10. As DNA, the CDR3 is TGTGCCACCAGTGATTTGGAAGGGGGCGCCTTGTCCCAAGAGACCCAGTACTTC. Translating gives CATSDLEGGALSQETQYF.